The 19 T cell receptor beta chains in this list originate from one sample, sequenced in a study of CD8 T cells in ankylosing spondylitis. Using its own MiXCR run on the 5' RACE reads, TCRdb lists one record per CDR3 protein. Of about 230,000 distinct CDR3 sequences in the sample, roughly 8.2% were seen once. Specimen: blood, either unsorted or a sorted T cell fraction (not recorded which). The receptor source for this set is a female donor with ankylosing spondylitis or in good health (not recorded which).

This clonotype was seen repeatedly, ten times or more. The chain joins TRBV12-3 or TRBV12-4 to TRBJ2-7; D is unclear. V was trimmed by 3 bases and J by 7 bases, leaving 7 bases between them. CDR3 length equals 11 residues. CDR3 in amino acids: CASSFLEEQYF. For the CDR3, the DNA is TGTGCCAGCAGTTTTCTGGAGGAGCAGTACTTC.

This clonotype was detected ten times or more. The chain links TRBV20-1 to TRBJ2-7, with D perhaps matching TRBD1 or TRBD2 (5 bases each). Per the germline V gene, CDR1 is DFQATT and CDR2 is SNEGSKA (reference sequence). Deletions cut 3 bases from V and 4 bases from J, with 19 bases between. The CDR3 has 15 residues. The CDR3 region is CSASPGASGWYEQYF. The CDR3 coding sequence is TGCAGTGCTAGCCCCGGGGCCTCAGGATGGTACGAGCAGTACTTC.

The J gene is TRBJ2-2, the V gene TRBV7-6, with 9 bases lining up with TRBD2. The CDR3 is 16 residues long. CDR1 is SGHVS and CDR2 is FNYEAQ in the germline V gene. V lost 5 bases and J lost 3; bases outside the gene matches: 7. The CDR3 DNA reads as TGTGCCAGCAGCCCCCAGACTAGCGGATACACCGGGGAGCTGTTTTTT. Translating it yields CASSPQTSGYTGELFF.

This chain uses TRBV4-2 with TRBJ2-7; D remains ambiguous. CDR3 length equals 15 residues. Germline V gene lookup returns CDR1 LGHNA and CDR2 YNFKEQ. V gave up 1 base and J gave up 2 bases, with 12 bases separating them. The CDR3 DNA reads as TGTGCCAGCAGCCAAGGAGACCTCGGTCCCTACGAGCAGTACTTC. Protein product: CASSQGDLGPYEQYF.

Note on this clonotype: At one boundary the junction diverges from the germline segment, which might be a read error. This rearrangement joins TRBV6-2 or TRBV6-3 to TRBJ2-5, with no clear D. The CDR3 runs 15 residues. The germline CDR1 and CDR2 sequences are MNHEY and SVGEGT. Written as DNA, the CDR3 is TGTACCAGCAGTTACTATGAAAGGACCCAAGAGACCCAGTACTTC. Protein product: CTSSYYERTQETQYF.

The table lists this clonotype with many counts. V usage is TRBV24-1 and J usage is TRBJ1-1; 7 nucleotides line up with TRBD1. After removal of 2 bases from V and 9 bases from J, the junction contained 5 bases not matched to a gene. This CDR3 region has 13 residues. Looked up from germline, CDR1 is KGHDR and CDR2 is SFDVKD. CDR3 region: CATSDWTGLKAFF. DNA of the CDR3: TGTGCCACCAGTGATTGGACAGGACTGAAAGCTTTCTTT.

This clonotype has ten or more counts. The V call is TRBV24-1, the J call TRBJ1-5; 10 bases align to TRBD1. The V and J ends lost 10 bases and 0 bases, in that order; junction bases with no gene match: 5. Germline CDR1 is KGHDR and CDR2 is SFDVKD. This CDR3 contains 15 residues. The chain's CDR3 is CATRDRGHSNQPQHF. The CDR3 coding sequence is TGTGCCACTCGCGACAGGGGGCATAGCAATCAGCCCCAGCATTTT.

This clonotype was seen repeatedly, ten times or more. The chain links TRBV5-1 to TRBJ2-2; 9 bases match TRBD2. The CDR3 covers 14 residues. V was clipped by 7 bases and J by 7 bases; unmatched bases: 8. CDR1 SGHRS and CDR2 YFSETQ come from the germline V gene. CDR3 loop: CASSPREGGGELFF. CDR3 coding DNA: TGCGCCAGCTCCCCGCGGGAGGGTGGCGGGGAGCTGTTTTTT.

This clonotype has ten or more counts. V is TRBV20-1 and J is TRBJ2-7; D is possibly TRBD1 or TRBD2 (6 bases each). The germline V and J ends were trimmed by 1 base and 2 bases, with 15 bases remaining between them. Germline values: CDR1 DFQATT, CDR2 SNEGSKA (reference sequence). The length of the CDR3 is 15 residues. The CDR3 loop reads CSARVGRGGPYEQYF. CDR3 DNA: TGCAGTGCTAGAGTCGGGAGAGGGGGACCCTACGAGCAGTACTTC.

This clonotype was seen ten or more times. V is TRBV7-8 and J is TRBJ2-2; D perhaps matches TRBD2 (5 bases). The CDR3 runs to 14 residues. Trimming took 1 base from V and 6 from J, leaving 9 bases between them. The germline gives CDR1 SGHVS, CDR2 FQNEAQ. CDR3 region: CASSLGGIAGELFF. In nucleotides, the CDR3 is TGTGCCAGCAGCTTAGGAGGGATTGCCGGGGAGCTGTTTTTT.

This clonotype turned up a few times. V usage is TRBV19 and J usage is TRBJ2-1; no clear D. CDR3 size: 14 residues. Per germline, CDR1 LNHDA and CDR2 SQIVND (reference sequence). V gave up 8 bases and J gave up 5 bases, with 16 bases separating them. The CDR3 protein is CASRANSRNNEQFF. For the CDR3, the DNA is TGTGCCAGTCGAGCGAATTCGAGGAACAATGAGCAGTTCTTC.

This clonotype was picked up many times. V and J are TRBV18 and TRBJ1-2; TRBD1 is a possible D gene (5 bases). The CDR3 is made up of 15 amino acids. V shed 3 bases and J shed 0 bases, with 11 bases lying between them. Germline CDR1 and CDR2: KGHSH and LQKENI. The CDR3 sequence is CASSPGPIANYGYTF. CDR3 DNA: TGTGCCAGCTCACCGGGGCCGATAGCTAACTATGGCTACACCTTC.

This clonotype was seen many times. V and J are TRBV4-3 and TRBJ2-2; 8 nucleotides agree with TRBD2. Germline trimming cut 0 bases from V and 7 bases from J; bases unmatched to any gene: 4. There are 15 residues in the CDR3. Germline values: CDR1 LGHNA, CDR2 YSLEER. DNA for the CDR3: TGCGCCAGCAGCCAAGAATCAGCGGGGGACGGGGAGCTGTTTTTT. Its translation: CASSQESAGDGELFF.

The table lists this clonotype with many counts. The V and J genes are TRBV5-1 and TRBJ1-6, with D perhaps TRBD1 (5 bases). Germline V CDR1 and CDR2: SGHRS, YFSETQ. V was cut by 5 bases and J by 8 bases, with 14 bases left in between. The CDR3 is 14 residues long. CDR3 amino acids: CASRATGNDSPLHF. The CDR3 region has the DNA TGCGCCAGCAGGGCAACAGGCAACGATTCACCCCTCCACTTT.

This clonotype appeared many times. The rearrangement uses TRBV4-3 and TRBJ2-3; D is uncertain. V shed 0 bases and J shed 3 bases, with 7 bases lying between them. CDR1 is LGHNA, CDR2 YSLEER, per germline. CDR3 size: 14 residues. The CDR3 loop reads CASSQDLGTDTQYF. The DNA for the CDR3 is TGCGCCAGCAGCCAAGATCTCGGAACAGATACGCAGTATTTT.

There are many counts of this clonotype. The chain employs TRBV5-1 and TRBJ2-7, with a possible D match to TRBD2 (5 bases). V lost 5 bases to trimming and J lost 5 bases, with 17 bases between them. There are 14 residues in the CDR3. From germline, CDR1 is SGHRS and CDR2 YFSETQ. CDR3 in DNA: TGCGCCAGCAGTCCGTCCGGGATAACGAACGAGCAGTACTTC. Amino acids: CASSPSGITNEQYF.

This clonotype was recorded many times. The chain has TRBV2 and TRBJ2-3, with D perhaps matching TRBD1 (6 bases). Germline CDR1 is SNHLY and CDR2 is FYNNEI. This CDR3 region has 15 residues. The V end lost 7 bases, the J end lost 1 base, and 15 bases lay between the germline ends. This chain's CDR3 is CASKFWGRGTDTQYF. The CDR3 DNA sequence: TGTGCCAGCAAATTCTGGGGGCGCGGCACAGATACGCAGTATTTT.

The table lists this clonotype with a few counts. The rearrangement links TRBV7-8 to TRBJ2-5; D ambiguous. The V end lost 5 bases, the J end lost 5 bases, and 18 bases lay between the germline ends. The length of the CDR3 is 15 residues. CDR1 and CDR2 (germline): SGHVS, FQNEAQ. The CDR3 region has the DNA TGTGCCAGCAGCAGCCGGGCCCCCGACGGGGAGACCCAGTACTTC. It specifies CASSSRAPDGETQYF.

CDR3 residues: CASSPLSRENNEQFF. For the CDR3, the DNA is TGTGCCAGCAGCCCCCTATCCCGGGAGAACAATGAGCAGTTCTTC. The rearrangement links TRBV4-2 to TRBJ2-1; the D gene is possibly TRBD2 (6 bases). The ends were cut back, 4 bases at V and 5 bases at J, with 15 bases in the middle. CDR1 and CDR2 (germline): LGHNA, YNFKEQ. CDR3 length: 15 amino acids.